This T cell receptor (beta chain) was retrieved from a study of blood T cell repertoires in COVID-19. Study-level information: COVID-19 samples collected from the United States, Italy and Spain covered acute and convalescent phases.

How the authors handled the data: Estimation of nucleated cell counts was performed using reference gene primer amplification. Using immunoSEQ multiplex PCR, the repertoire was profiled, and TCRdb retains in-frame clones only, with some absent. V, J and clone size derive from that table, while D and trimming were established from the DNA sequence. This sample has about 160,000 clones, with roughly 80% found just once. Per the germline V gene, CDR1 is SGHDT and CDR2 is YYEEEE. This CDR3 spans 13 amino acids. Trimming shortened V by 0 bases and J by 5 bases, and 9 bases separated the two germline ends.

This TCR was recovered from a woman of 80 years or more with acute or convalescent COVID-19. J is TRBJ2-7 and V is TRBV5-6, with a tentative D call TRBD2 (5 bases). The material sequenced was peripheral blood. The CDR3 DNA sequence: TGTGCCAGCAGCTTGGTGGGAGCGGACGAGCAGTACTTC. Amino acids: CASSLVGADEQYF.